Below are 2 T cell receptor beta chains sequenced from a single sample in a study of beta chain features in type 1 diabetes. Sequencing targeted expressed TCRB transcripts, as all isolated RNA had been reverse transcribed. The data were produced by immunoSEQ multiplex PCR, yet TCRdb's version contains in-frame clones alone and is incomplete. The top ten hold about 0.014% of the sample, which has approximately 330,000 clones, approximately 11% seen once. Sequences were obtained from naive CD4+ T cells from blood. The receptors here all came from a young woman in good health.

The chain carries TRBV6-5 and TRBJ1-2; 8 bases match TRBD1. The CDR3 extends over 15 amino acids. V trimming: 6 bases; J trimming: 4 bases; junction bases outside the gene matches: 10. Germline V lookup: CDR1 MNHEY, CDR2 SVGAGI. The CDR3 nucleotides read TGTGCCAGCAGGACTCCGACAGGGGTTGGCTATGGCTACACCTTC. Its translation is CASRTPTGVGYGYTF.

The CDR3: CASTFLAGVNYEQYF. CDR3 in DNA: TGTGCCAGCACCTTTCTAGCGGGAGTCAACTACGAGCAGTACTTC. The chain is built from TRBV11-2 and TRBJ2-7; 10 bases align to TRBD2. Germline CDR1 SGHAT, CDR2 FQNNGV. Trimming at V came to 7 bases and at J to 3 bases, leaving 9 bases not matched to a gene. The CDR3 totals 15 residues. Combining the CDR3 with reference TRBV11-2 and TRBJ2-7 gives the whole variable domain EAGVAQSPRYKIIEKRQSVAFWCNPISGHATLYWYQQILGQGPKLLIQFQNNGVVDDSQLPKDRFSAERLKGVDSTLKIQPAKLEDSAVYLCASTFLAGVNYEQYFGPGTRLTVT.